Listed below are T cell receptor beta chains from one sample, sequenced in a study of OX40 agonist ivuxolimab in advanced cancers. Only in-frame clones appear in the TCRdb table, and some are missing; sequencing was by immunoSEQ multiplex PCR. The sample contains some 58,000 clones, approximately 86% of which appear only once. Sample: CD4+ or CD8+ T cells sorted from blood, taken in a trial of the OX40 agonist ivuxolimab. These receptors were taken from an adult with an advanced solid tumor such as melanoma, head and neck, liver or kidney cancer. Both conserved end residues are part of each CDR3. Fields, in order: D gene, clone size, V gene, J gene, CDR3 DNA, CDR3 protein. A D gene is named only where the DNA matches it firmly. Not all rows give a size; the values are once, few, many and, for expanded clones, a class.

d_gene: NA; abundance: NA; v_gene: TRBV7-6; j_gene: TRBJ1-5; CDR3nt: TGTGCCAGCAGCTTAGTTGATCAGCCCCAGCATTTT; CDR3aa: CASSLVDQPQHF
d_gene: NA; abundance: NA; v_gene: TRBV19; j_gene: TRBJ2-2; CDR3nt: TGTGCCAGTAGTAGCGTTATCGCCGGGGAGCTGTTTTTT; CDR3aa: CASSSVIAGELFF
d_gene: TRBD1; abundance: NA; v_gene: TRBV5-1; j_gene: TRBJ2-1; CDR3nt: TGCGCCAGCAGCTTAGTTAGGGACAGCTCCTACAATGAGCAGTTCTTC; CDR3aa: CASSLVRDSSYNEQFF
d_gene: NA; abundance: NA; v_gene: TRBV7-8; j_gene: TRBJ2-7; CDR3nt: TGTGCCAGCAGCTTAGGTCGGCTAACCCCCTCCTACGAGCAGTACTTC; CDR3aa: CASSLGRLTPSYEQYF
d_gene: TRBD1; abundance: NA; v_gene: TRBV11-2; j_gene: TRBJ2-1; CDR3nt: TGTGCCAGCAGCTTGGGGACCCGGGACAGGGGGCAATTCAATGAGCAGTTCTTC; CDR3aa: CASSLGTRDRGQFNEQFF
d_gene: TRBD1; abundance: NA; v_gene: TRBV18; j_gene: TRBJ2-2; CDR3nt: TGTGCCAGCTCACCTAATACAGGGGTCACCGGGGAGCTGTTTTTT; CDR3aa: CASSPNTGVTGELFF
d_gene: NA; abundance: NA; v_gene: TRBV4-1; j_gene: TRBJ1-3; CDR3nt: TGCGCCAGCAGGCCACCGAACTCTGGAAACACCATATATTTT; CDR3aa: CASRPPNSGNTIYF
d_gene: NA; abundance: NA; v_gene: TRBV5-6; j_gene: TRBJ1-1; CDR3nt: TGTGCCAGCATCCGGTACCCGTTGAACACTGAAGCTTTCTTT; CDR3aa: CASIRYPLNTEAFF
d_gene: NA; abundance: few; v_gene: TRBV29-1; j_gene: TRBJ2-1; CDR3nt: TGCAGCGTCCCCCCTTCTGCAGGGGGACTCTACAATGAGCAGTTCTTC; CDR3aa: CSVPPSAGGLYNEQFF
d_gene: NA; abundance: few; v_gene: TRBV7-9; j_gene: TRBJ2-7; CDR3nt: TGTGCCAGCAGCAGGGCGAGCGGAGCATCTTACGAGCAGTACTTC; CDR3aa: CASSRASGASYEQYF
d_gene: TRBD1; abundance: NA; v_gene: TRBV18; j_gene: TRBJ1-1; CDR3nt: TGTGCCAGCTCCCCCGGGACAGGGGGCACTGAAGCTTTCTTT; CDR3aa: CASSPGTGGTEAFF
d_gene: NA; abundance: NA; v_gene: TRBV27; j_gene: TRBJ1-5; CDR3nt: TGTGCCAGCAGTCCGACGCACAGGGCTAATAGCAATCAGCCCCAGCATTTT; CDR3aa: CASSPTHRANSNQPQHF
d_gene: NA; abundance: NA; v_gene: TRBV2; j_gene: TRBJ2-7; CDR3nt: TGTGCCAGCAGGGACTACGAGCAGTACTTC; CDR3aa: CASRDYEQYF
d_gene: NA; abundance: once; v_gene: TRBV15; j_gene: TRBJ1-5; CDR3nt: TGTGCCACCAGCAGAGATTCCCGGGGGCAGGGGACTGGGGGCAATCAGCCCCAGCATTTT; CDR3aa: CATSRDSRGQGTGGNQPQHF
d_gene: NA; abundance: NA; v_gene: TRBV5-1; j_gene: TRBJ2-7; CDR3nt: TGCGCCAGCAGCTTGGCCCCCAGCTTATACGAGCAGTACTTC; CDR3aa: CASSLAPSLYEQYF
d_gene: TRBD1; abundance: NA; v_gene: TRBV7-9; j_gene: TRBJ1-6; CDR3nt: TGTGCCAGCAGCTTAGCGCTAACTTCGGGACAGGGGAATTCACCCCTCCACTTT; CDR3aa: CASSLALTSGQGNSPLHF
d_gene: NA; abundance: NA; v_gene: TRBV15; j_gene: TRBJ2-1; CDR3nt: TGTGCCACCAGCAGAGTTAGGGGCAATGAGCAGTTCTTC; CDR3aa: CATSRVRGNEQFF
d_gene: TRBD2; abundance: few; v_gene: TRBV7-9; j_gene: TRBJ2-3; CDR3nt: TGTGCCAGCAGCTCATACTTAGCGGGACTCACAGATACGCAGTATTTT; CDR3aa: CASSSYLAGLTDTQYF
d_gene: NA; abundance: NA; v_gene: TRBV4-2; j_gene: TRBJ2-7; CDR3nt: TGTGCCAGCAGCCAAGATCGTGGGAGGCTCAGCTCCTACGAGCAGTACTTC; CDR3aa: CASSQDRGRLSSYEQYF
d_gene: TRBD2; abundance: NA; v_gene: TRBV10-3; j_gene: TRBJ2-1; CDR3nt: TGTGCCATCAGTAAGACTAGCGGGAGGCCGAGCTCCTACAATGAGCAGTTCTTC; CDR3aa: CAISKTSGRPSSYNEQFF